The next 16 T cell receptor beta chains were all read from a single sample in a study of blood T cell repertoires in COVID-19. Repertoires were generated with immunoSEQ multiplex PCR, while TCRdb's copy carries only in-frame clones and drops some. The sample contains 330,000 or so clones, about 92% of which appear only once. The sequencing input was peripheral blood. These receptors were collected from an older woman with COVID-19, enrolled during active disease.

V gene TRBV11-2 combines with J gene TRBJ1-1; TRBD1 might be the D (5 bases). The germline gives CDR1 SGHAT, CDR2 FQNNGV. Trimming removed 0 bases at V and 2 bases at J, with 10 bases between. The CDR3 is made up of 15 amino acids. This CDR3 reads CASSLEGGFNTEAFF. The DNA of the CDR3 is TGTGCCAGCAGCTTAGAGGGGGGATTTAACACTGAAGCTTTCTTT.

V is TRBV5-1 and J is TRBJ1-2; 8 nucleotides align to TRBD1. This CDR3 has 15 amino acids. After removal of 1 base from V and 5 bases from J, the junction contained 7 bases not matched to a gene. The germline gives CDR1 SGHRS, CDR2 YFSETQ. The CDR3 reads CASSLTGGAVYGYTF. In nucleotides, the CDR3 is TGCGCCAGCAGCTTGACAGGGGGTGCCGTATATGGCTACACCTTC.

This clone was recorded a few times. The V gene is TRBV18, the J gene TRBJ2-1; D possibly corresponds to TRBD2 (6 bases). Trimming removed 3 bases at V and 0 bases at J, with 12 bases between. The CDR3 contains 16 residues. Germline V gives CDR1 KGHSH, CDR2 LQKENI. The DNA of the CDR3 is TGTGCCAGCTCACCTAGCGGCCAGAGCTCCTACAATGAGCAGTTCTTC. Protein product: CASSPSGQSSYNEQFF.

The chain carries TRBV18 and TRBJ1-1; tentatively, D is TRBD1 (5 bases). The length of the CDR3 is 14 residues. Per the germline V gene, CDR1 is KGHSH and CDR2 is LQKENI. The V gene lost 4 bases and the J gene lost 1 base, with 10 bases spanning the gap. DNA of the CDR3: TGTGCCAGCTCACTGGGACTTACGAACACTGAAGCTTTCTTT. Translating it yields CASSLGLTNTEAFF.

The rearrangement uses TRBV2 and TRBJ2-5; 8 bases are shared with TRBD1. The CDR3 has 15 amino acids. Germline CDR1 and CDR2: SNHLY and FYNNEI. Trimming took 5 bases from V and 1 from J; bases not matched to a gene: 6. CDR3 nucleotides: TGTGCCAGCAGTTTGGGACAGGAACCCCAAGAGACCCAGTACTTC. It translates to CASSLGQEPQETQYF.

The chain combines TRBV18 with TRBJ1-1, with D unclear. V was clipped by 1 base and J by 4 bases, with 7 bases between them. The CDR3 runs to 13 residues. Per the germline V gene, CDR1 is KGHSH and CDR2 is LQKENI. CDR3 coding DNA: TGTGCCAGCTCACCACAGACACGCACTGAAGCTTTCTTT. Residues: CASSPQTRTEAFF.

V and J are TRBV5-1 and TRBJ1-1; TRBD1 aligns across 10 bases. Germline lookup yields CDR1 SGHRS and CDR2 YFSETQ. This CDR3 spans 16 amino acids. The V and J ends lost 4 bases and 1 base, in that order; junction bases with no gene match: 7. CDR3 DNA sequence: TGCGCCAGCAGCCCCCGGACAGGGGGAACGAACACTGAAGCTTTCTTT. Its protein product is CASSPRTGGTNTEAFF.

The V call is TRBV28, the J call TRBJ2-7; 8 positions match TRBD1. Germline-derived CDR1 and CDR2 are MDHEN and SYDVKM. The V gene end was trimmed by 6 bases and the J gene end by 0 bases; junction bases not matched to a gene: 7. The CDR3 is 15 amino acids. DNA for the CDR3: TGTGCCAGCAGCCCAGGGGGCCTTAGCTCCTACGAGCAGTACTTC. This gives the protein CASSPGGLSSYEQYF.

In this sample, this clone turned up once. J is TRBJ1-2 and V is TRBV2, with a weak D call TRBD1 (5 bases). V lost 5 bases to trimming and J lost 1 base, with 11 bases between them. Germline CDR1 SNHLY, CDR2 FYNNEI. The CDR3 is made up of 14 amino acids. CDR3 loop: CASSRQLFNYGYTF. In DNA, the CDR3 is TGTGCCAGCAGTCGACAGCTCTTTAACTATGGCTACACCTTC.

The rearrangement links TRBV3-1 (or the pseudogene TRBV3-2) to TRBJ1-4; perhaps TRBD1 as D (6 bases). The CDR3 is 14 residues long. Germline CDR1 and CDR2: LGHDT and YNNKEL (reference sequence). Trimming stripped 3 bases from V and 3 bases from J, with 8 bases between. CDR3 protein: CASSQGAPNEKLFF. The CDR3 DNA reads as TGTGCCAGCAGCCAGGGGGCCCCTAATGAAAAACTGTTTTTT.

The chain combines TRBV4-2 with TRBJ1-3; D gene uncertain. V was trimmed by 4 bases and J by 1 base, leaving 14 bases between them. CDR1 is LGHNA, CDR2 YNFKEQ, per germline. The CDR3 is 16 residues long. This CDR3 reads CASSREEGLSGNTIYF. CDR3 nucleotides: TGTGCCAGCAGCCGGGAGGAGGGCTTATCTGGAAACACCATATATTTT.

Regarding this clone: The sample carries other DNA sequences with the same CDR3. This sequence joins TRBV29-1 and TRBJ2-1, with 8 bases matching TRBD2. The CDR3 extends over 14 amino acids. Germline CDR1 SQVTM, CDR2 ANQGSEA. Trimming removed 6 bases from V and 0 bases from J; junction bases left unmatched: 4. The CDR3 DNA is TGCAGCGTCGCCCGGGGGGGCTCCTACAATGAGCAGTTCTTC. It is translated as CSVARGGSYNEQFF.

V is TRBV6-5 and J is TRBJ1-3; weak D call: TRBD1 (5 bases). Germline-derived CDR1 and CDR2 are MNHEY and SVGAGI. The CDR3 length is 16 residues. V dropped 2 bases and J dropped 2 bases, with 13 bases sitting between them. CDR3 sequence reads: CASSYTRQSPGNTIYF. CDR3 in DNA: TGTGCCAGCAGTTACACCCGACAGTCCCCTGGAAACACCATATATTTT.

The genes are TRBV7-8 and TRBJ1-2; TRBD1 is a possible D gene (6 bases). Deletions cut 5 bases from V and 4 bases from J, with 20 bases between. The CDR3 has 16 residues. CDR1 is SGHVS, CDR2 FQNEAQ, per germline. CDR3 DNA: TGTGCCAGCAGCACGCGTGACAGGTCGTCACCCTATGGCTACACCTTC. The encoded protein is CASSTRDRSSPYGYTF.

The DNA for the CDR3 is TGTGCCACCGGGGCCACAGGGGGCACTGAAGCTTTCTTT. It translates to CATGATGGTEAFF. This rearrangement joins TRBV10-3 to TRBJ1-1, with 8 bases fitting TRBD1. Germline V gene sequence: CDR1 ENHRY, CDR2 SYGVKD. After removal of 10 bases from V and 4 bases from J, the junction contained 8 bases not matched to a gene. This CDR3 has 13 residues.

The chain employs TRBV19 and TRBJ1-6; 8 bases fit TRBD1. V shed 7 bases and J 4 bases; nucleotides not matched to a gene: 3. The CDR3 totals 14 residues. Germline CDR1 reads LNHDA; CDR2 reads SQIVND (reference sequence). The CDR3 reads CASTRQGYNSPLHF. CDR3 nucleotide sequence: TGTGCCAGTACCCGACAGGGGTATAATTCACCCCTCCACTTT.